The 10 T cell receptor beta chains below were found in one sample sequenced in a study of regulatory T cells in long-lasting Graves disease. Investigators prepared the TCR beta libraries by applying iRepertoire HTBI primers and Arm-PCR of CDR3 regions. TCRdb analysed the multiplex PCR reads with MiXCR anew, one entry per CDR3 protein. Among roughly 400,000 distinct CDR3 sequences listed, roughly 23% were seen once. Time point denoted: persistent/refractory GD, antithyroid drugs over 5 years with positive TRAb. RNA isolated from PBMCs was used to make the TCR library. The sequencing used peripheral blood mononuclear cells (PBMCs), collected when the disease was refractory, from a patient treated with antithyroid drugs. These receptors originate from a female donor with Graves disease.

The table lists this clonotype with many counts. The chain carries TRBV6-1 and TRBJ2-7, with 8 bases lining up with TRBD1. Trimming at V came to 7 bases and at J to 6 bases, leaving 11 bases not matched to a gene. CDR1 and CDR2 from the germline V gene are MNHNS and SASEGT. The CDR3 runs to 14 residues. DNA for the CDR3: TGTGCCAGCAAGACTGGACAGGGCGTCGGCGAGCAGTACTTC. Its translation: CASKTGQGVGEQYF.

This clonotype was recorded many times. The chain uses TRBV29-1 and TRBJ2-5, with a possible D match to TRBD2 (6 bases). This CDR3 contains 15 residues. Per germline, CDR1 SQVTM and CDR2 ANQGSEA. Trimming cost V 2 bases and J 5 bases, with 18 bases left between them. CDR3 in amino acids: CSVERSPGVGETQYF. As DNA, the CDR3 is TGCAGCGTTGAACGTTCCCCGGGAGTAGGGGAGACCCAGTACTTC.

This clonotype came up many times. This rearrangement joins TRBV3-1 to TRBJ2-7, with 14 bases lining up with TRBD2. Germline lookup yields CDR1 LGHDT and CDR2 YNNKEL (reference sequence). Losses at the gene ends were 3 bases for V and 9 bases for J; bases not matched to a gene: 7. This CDR3 contains 15 residues. CDR3 sequence (DNA): TGTGCCAGCAGCCACGGGACTAGCGGGAGCTTTGTGCAGTACTTC. As protein: CASSHGTSGSFVQYF.

For the CDR3, the DNA is TGTGCCAGCAGCCAAGATCCAGGGAGCACCTACGAGCAGTACTTC. It translates to CASSQDPGSTYEQYF. This chain links TRBV4-2 with TRBJ2-7; the D call may be TRBD1 or TRBD2 (5 bases each). This CDR3 is built from 15 residues. Trimming pared 0 bases from V and 2 bases from J, leaving 11 bases between. CDR1 and CDR2 from the germline V gene are LGHNA and YNFKEQ.

This clonotype was picked up many times. The V call is TRBV2, the J call TRBJ2-7, with D maybe TRBD2 (6 bases). There are 13 residues in the CDR3. CDR1 SNHLY and CDR2 FYNNEI come from the germline V gene. The germline V and J ends were trimmed by 6 bases and 3 bases, with 12 bases remaining between them. The CDR3 here is CASRGGVNYEQYF. The DNA for the CDR3 is TGTGCCAGCAGAGGAGGGGTTAACTACGAGCAGTACTTC.

Ten or more counts support this clonotype. The chain recombines TRBV28 with TRBJ1-1; 10 nucleotides match TRBD1. The CDR3 extends over 15 amino acids. V shed 6 bases, J shed 1 base, and the junction held 5 bases outside the gene matches. Germline V gene lookup returns CDR1 MDHEN and CDR2 SYDVKM. The DNA of the CDR3 is TGTGCCAGCAGCGATCGGACAGGGGGGAACACTGAAGCTTTCTTT. This encodes CASSDRTGGNTEAFF.

The sample holds many counts of this clonotype. V is TRBV10-2 and J is TRBJ2-7; TRBD2 aligns across 9 bases. CDR1 and CDR2 (germline): WSHSY, SAAADI. The CDR3 totals 14 residues. V lost 7 bases to trimming and J lost 7 bases; unmatched junction nucleotides: 11. The CDR3 reads CASKLAGLGGEQYF. The CDR3 coding sequence is TGCGCCAGCAAGCTAGCGGGGCTTGGGGGTGAGCAGTACTTC.

V is TRBV20-1 and J is TRBJ2-3, with 9 bases that match TRBD1. The germline V gene has CDR1 DFQATT and CDR2 SNEGSKA (reference sequence). J gave up 3 bases and V 6 bases, and 10 bases lay outside the gene matches. This CDR3 contains 15 residues. The CDR3 loop is CSAPRGTGLTDTQYF. In DNA, the CDR3 is TGCAGTGCCCCCCGTGGGACAGGGCTGACAGATACGCAGTATTTT.

This clonotype has at least ten counts. V and J are TRBV2 and TRBJ2-7; D may be TRBD1 (5 bases). Per the germline V gene, CDR1 is SNHLY and CDR2 is FYNNEI. The CDR3 runs 13 residues. The V end lost 7 bases, the J end lost 2 bases, and 12 bases lay between the germline ends. The CDR3 sequence: CASTGALAYEQYF. CDR3 DNA: TGTGCCAGCACTGGGGCTTTAGCCTACGAGCAGTACTTC.

The chain is built from TRBV6-2 or TRBV6-3 and TRBJ2-7; D may be TRBD2 (5 bases). Trimming pared 5 bases from V and 6 bases from J, leaving 14 bases between. Looked up from germline, CDR1 is MNHEY and CDR2 is SVGEGT. The CDR3 has 13 amino acids. The CDR3 loop reads CASSPGLACEQYF. CDR3 DNA sequence: TGTGCCAGCAGTCCCGGCCTAGCCTGCGAGCAGTACTTC.